The 2 T cell receptor beta chains below all came from one sample that was sequenced in a study of shared clonotypes between healthy human individuals. TCRdb's table, derived via immunoSEQ multiplex PCR, lists solely in-frame clones and lacks some. Seen here are roughly 2,000,000 clones, approximately 92% observed once, and the top ten hold 1.5% to 2%. Naive CD8 cells lacked CD45RO and underwent positive selection for CCR7, leaving out terminally differentiated effector memory CD45RA+ cells. The sample taken for sequencing was naive CD8+ T cells from PBMCs. Every receptor here comes from a man between 18 and 35 years old in good health. Some clones in this sample may be carry-over from other donors' samples.

The CDR3 nucleotides are TGTGCCAGCAGCCCCCCACAGGGGCCTTTCCACGAGCAGTACTTC. Its translation: CASSPPQGPFHEQYF. The chain recombines TRBV7-2 with TRBJ2-7, with 7 bases matching TRBD1. The germline V gene encodes CDR1 SGHTA and CDR2 FQGNSA. This CDR3 has 15 amino acids. J lost 5 bases, V lost 5 bases, and 12 bases had no gene match.

The rearrangement links TRBV5-1 to TRBJ1-1; 8 positions agree with TRBD1. Germline V gives CDR1 SGHRS, CDR2 YFSETQ. With V trimmed by 4 bases and J by 3 bases, 11 bases remained unmatched. The CDR3 is 16 amino acids. The CDR3 here is CASSPRTGSVYTEAFF. The CDR3 DNA sequence: TGCGCCAGCAGCCCTCGGACAGGGTCGGTGTACACTGAAGCTTTCTTT.